The 31 T cell receptor beta chains below were found in one sample sequenced in a study of regulatory T cells in long-lasting Graves disease. Stated time point: newly diagnosed GD, antithyroid drugs for less than 3 months. PBMC RNA served as the TCR library source. CDR3 regions were amplified by Arm-PCR using iRepertoire HTBI primers to build TCR beta libraries. TCRdb itself ran the multiplex PCR reads through MiXCR, one entry per CDR3 protein. This table holds 550,000 to 600,000 distinct CDR3 sequences, more than 15% found once. In addition, the sample was reused for a study of T cells in Graves' hyperthyroidism and ophthalmopathy.

The material was peripheral blood mononuclear cells (PBMCs), obtained at new diagnosis, from a patient treated with antithyroid drugs. These receptors all come from a man between 18 and 29 years old with Graves disease.

This chain links TRBV5-1 with TRBJ1-1, with 7 positions matching TRBD1. CDR1 and CDR2 from the germline V gene are SGHRS and YFSETQ. With 4 bases clipped from V and 2 bases from J, the junction kept 5 bases outside the gene matches. This CDR3 has 14 amino acids. DNA of the CDR3: TGCGCCAGCAGCGAGACAGGGCCAAACACTGAAGCTTTCTTT. Protein sequence: CASSETGPNTEAFF. Filled out from reference TRBV5-1 and TRBJ1-1, the complete variable domain reads KAGVTQTPRYLIKTRGQQVTLSCSPISGHRSVSWYQQTPGQGLQFLFEYFSETQRNKGNFPGRFSGRQFSNSRSEMNVSTLELGDSALYLCASSETGPNTEAFFGQGTRLTVV.

The chain is built from TRBV25-1 and TRBJ2-3; 12 positions match TRBD2. CDR3 length: 17 residues. Per germline, CDR1 MGHDK and CDR2 SYGVNS. J gave up 5 bases and V 0 bases, and 6 bases lay outside the gene matches. The CDR3: CASSEYRLAGAGDTQYF. For the CDR3, the DNA is TGTGCCAGCAGTGAATACAGACTAGCGGGAGCGGGAGATACGCAGTATTTT.

Turning to this clonotype: A junction boundary mismatches the germline segment, possibly from a read error. This chain connects TRBV7-9 to TRBJ2-1, with unresolved D. Germline lookup yields CDR1 SEHNR and CDR2 FQNEAQ (reference sequence). This CDR3 is 12 amino acids long. The CDR3 here is CASSLSGNEQSF. The DNA for the CDR3 is TGTGCCAGCAGCTTAAGTGGGAATGAGCAGTCCTTC.

This clonotype was counted ten times or more. CDR3 sequence (DNA): TGTGCCAGCAGCCACTCACACAGAAAGGGTGAGCAGTTCTTC. Translating gives CASSHSHRKGEQFF. The rearrangement links TRBV3-1 to TRBJ2-1, with no clear D. The V gene lost 3 bases and the J gene lost 9 bases, with 15 bases spanning the gap. Germline V CDR1 and CDR2: LGHDT, YNNKEL (reference sequence). The CDR3 sequence is 14 residues long.

A few counts support this clonotype. The chain uses TRBV5-6 and TRBJ1-6; D unclear. Germline CDR1 reads SGHDT; CDR2 reads YYEEEE. This CDR3 region has 15 residues. V was trimmed by 4 bases and J by 6 bases, leaving 14 bases between them. In DNA form, the CDR3 reads TGTGCCAGCAGCCCCCAGGACGGAACTAATTCACCCCTCCACTTT. This translates into CASSPQDGTNSPLHF. The full variable domain, its missing parts supplied by reference TRBV5-6 and TRBJ1-6, is DAGVTQSPTHLIKTRGQQVTLRCSPKSGHDTVSWYQQALGQGPQFIFQYYEEEERQRGNFPDRFSGHQFPNYSSELNVNALLLGDSALYLCASSPQDGTNSPLHFGNGTRLTVT.

This chain uses TRBV5-1 with TRBJ1-3; D remains unclear. The CDR3 contains 14 residues. V dropped 0 bases and J dropped 2 bases, with 6 bases sitting between them. Germline V gene lookup returns CDR1 SGHRS and CDR2 YFSETQ. This chain's CDR3 is CASSLDTAGNTIYF. CDR3 in DNA: TGCGCCAGCAGCTTGGATACAGCTGGAAACACCATATATTTT.

This clonotype was recorded many times. The chain employs TRBV7-8 and TRBJ1-5, with D perhaps TRBD1 (5 bases). Germline V gene lookup returns CDR1 SGHVS and CDR2 FQNEAQ. The CDR3 runs to 15 residues. Trimming shortened V by 5 bases and J by 3 bases, and 14 bases separated the two germline ends. CDR3 residues: CASSLEPGNNQPQHF. The CDR3, as DNA: TGTGCCAGCAGCCTAGAACCAGGGAACAATCAGCCCCAGCATTTT.

This clonotype was seen repeatedly, ten times or more. The gene calls are TRBV5-1 and TRBJ2-1; D is possibly TRBD1 (8 bases). The CDR3 spans 14 residues. Trimming stripped 4 bases from V and 10 bases from J, with 18 bases between. Germline CDR1 reads SGHRS; CDR2 reads YFSETQ. CDR3 coding DNA: TGCGCCAGCAGCCAGGGGGCGGGAGTACTAGAGCAGTTCTTC. It codes for CASSQGAGVLEQFF.

This clonotype was counted many times. This sequence joins TRBV6-2 or TRBV6-3 and TRBJ1-5; D is unclear. The CDR3 contains 13 residues. From germline, CDR1 is MNHEY and CDR2 SVGEGT. The V gene lost 0 bases and the J gene lost 15 bases, with 15 bases spanning the gap. DNA for the CDR3: TGTGCCAGCAGTTACTCGTACGGGTCACCTCGGCATTTT. Amino acids: CASSYSYGSPRHF.

This clonotype has at least ten counts. V is TRBV30 and J is TRBJ1-1; no clear D gene. Germline assignment: CDR1 GTSNPN and CDR2 SVGIG (reference sequence). The CDR3 has 11 residues. CDR3 sequence (DNA): TGTGCTGGTGGGCGAAACACTGAAGCTTTCTTT. This codes for CAGGRNTEAFF.

V is TRBV11-2 and J is TRBJ2-5, with TRBD2 matching 12 bases. The CDR3 contains 17 residues. The germline CDR1 and CDR2 sequences are SGHAT and FQNNGV. Losses at the gene ends were 4 bases for V and 4 bases for J; bases not matched to a gene: 10. CDR3 protein: CASSSGKTSGRLETQYF. The CDR3 nucleotides are TGTGCCAGCAGCTCGGGGAAGACTAGCGGGAGATTAGAGACCCAGTACTTC.

The chain has TRBV6-1 and TRBJ2-7; no clear D. The V end lost 5 bases, the J end lost 3 bases, and 14 bases lay between the germline ends. Germline CDR1 MNHNS, CDR2 SASEGT. The CDR3 runs to 14 residues. The DNA of the CDR3 is TGTGCCAGCAGTCCGACTCGCGGCTTCTACGAGCAGTACTTC. Its protein is CASSPTRGFYEQYF.

This clonotype was counted ten times or more. The rearrangement links TRBV30 to TRBJ2-7, with 8 bases matching TRBD2. Germline loops: CDR1 GTSNPN, CDR2 SVGIG (reference sequence). This CDR3 spans 15 amino acids. The junction had 10 bases not matched to a gene; V was cut back by 0 bases and J by 6 bases. CDR3 in amino acids: CAWSVLGLGASEQYF. Here the CDR3 DNA reads TGTGCCTGGAGTGTACTGGGACTAGGTGCGAGCGAGCAGTACTTC.

This clonotype was counted only a few times. The chain combines TRBV9 with TRBJ2-5; maybe TRBD2 (5 bases). Germline CDR1 reads SGDLS; CDR2 reads YYNGEE. The V and J ends lost 2 bases and 0 bases respectively, with 17 bases between them. The CDR3 totals 17 residues. CDR3 sequence: CASSVFSTPGYQETQYF. Here the CDR3 DNA reads TGTGCCAGCAGCGTTTTCAGCACTCCGGGGTACCAAGAGACCCAGTACTTC.

This clonotype was counted many times. V gene TRBV6-1 combines with J gene TRBJ2-1; 7 bases agree with TRBD2. Losses at the gene ends were 6 bases for V and 0 bases for J; bases not matched to a gene: 8. Germline CDR1 is MNHNS and CDR2 is SASEGT. The CDR3 covers 16 residues. The CDR3, as DNA: TGTGCCAGCAGACCCCTAGCGGCCAGCTCCTACAATGAGCAGTTCTTC. Its translation is CASRPLAASSYNEQFF.

V and J are TRBV29-1 and TRBJ2-5; TRBD1 agrees at 8 bases. TRBJ2-1 explains the end of the DNA better; the J call may be wrong. The CDR3 runs to 18 residues. The germline V gene has CDR1 SQVTM and CDR2 ANQGSEA. CDR3 bases: TGCAGCGCCTCCGCGGGGACAGGTCGGACTGTTAGCTCCTACGAGCAGTTCTTC. Its translation: CSASAGTGRTVSSYEQFF.

Points on this clonotype: This may stem from a read error, because a much larger clone lies one nucleotide away. J is TRBJ2-1 and V is TRBV2, with TRBD1 matching over 8 bases. The germline V gene encodes CDR1 SNHLY and CDR2 FYNNEI. The CDR3 contains 14 residues. The V segment lost 6 bases and the J segment 5 bases; nucleotides outside the gene matches: 6. The CDR3 is CASRKQGAHNEQFF. CDR3 in DNA: TGTGCCAGCAGGAAGCAGGGGGCCCACAATGAGCAGTTCTTC.

This chain joins TRBV7-9 and TRBJ2-1, with D possibly TRBD2 on 5 matching bases. V lost 1 base and J 5 bases, leaving 12 bases between the germline ends. This CDR3 is 15 amino acids long. The germline V gene encodes CDR1 SEHNR and CDR2 FQNEAQ (reference sequence). In DNA form, the CDR3 reads TGTGCCAGCAGCTTAGGGGTGGGAGTTAACAATGAGCAGTTCTTC. This encodes CASSLGVGVNNEQFF.

Only a few counts were recorded for this clonotype. The rearrangement joins TRBV10-3 to TRBJ2-5; D might be TRBD1 (6 bases). CDR3 length: 15 residues. Germline V gives CDR1 ENHRY, CDR2 SYGVKD. V shed 10 bases and J shed 4 bases, with 22 bases lying between them. The chain's CDR3 is CATRPRTVEGETQYF. In DNA, the CDR3 is TGTGCCACACGCCCGAGGACAGTCGAAGGAGAGACCCAGTACTTC.

This clonotype was seen many times. J is TRBJ2-3 and V is TRBV20-1; 9 positions agree with TRBD2. Per the germline V gene, CDR1 is DFQATT and CDR2 is SNEGSKA (reference sequence). The ends lost 0 bases at V and 5 bases at J; junction bases unmatched: 6. This CDR3 has 15 amino acids. This chain's CDR3 is CSARDSGRYGDTQYF. CDR3 nucleotides: TGCAGTGCTAGAGATAGCGGGAGATATGGAGATACGCAGTATTTT.

This clonotype has only a few counts. This chain links TRBV14 with TRBJ2-7; no definite D call. The CDR3 consists of 13 residues. V lost 1 base and J lost 6, with 10 bases in between. Germline CDR1 and CDR2: SGHDN and FVKESK. The CDR3 sequence is CASSQGLLGEQYF. CDR3 in DNA: TGTGCCAGCAGCCAAGGGCTTCTCGGCGAGCAGTACTTC. The whole variable domain, remainder taken from reference TRBV14 and TRBJ2-7, is EAGVTQFPSHSVIEKGQTVTLRCDPISGHDNLYWYRRVMGKEIKFLLHFVKESKQDESGMPNNRFLAERTGGTYSTLKVQPAELEDSGVYFCASSQGLLGEQYFGPGTRLTVT.

This chain uses TRBV20-1 with TRBJ1-1, with D possibly being TRBD1 (5 bases). The CDR3 has 15 residues. Trimming pared 6 bases from V and 0 bases from J, leaving 17 bases between. Germline V gene data show CDR1 as DFQATT and CDR2 as SNEGSKA (reference sequence). The chain's CDR3 is CSAPQELLMNTEAFF. The CDR3 DNA follows: TGCAGTGCGCCACAGGAGTTACTGATGAACACTGAAGCTTTCTTT.

The chain couples TRBV5-1 to TRBJ2-5; perhaps TRBD1 as D (6 bases). V lost 5 bases, J lost 1 base, and 9 bases lay in between. Germline V gene data show CDR1 as SGHRS and CDR2 as YFSETQ. This CDR3 comprises 13 residues. This chain's CDR3 is CASRLQGQETQYF. As DNA, the CDR3 is TGCGCCAGCAGATTACAGGGCCAAGAGACCCAGTACTTC.

This clonotype appeared a few times. The chain couples TRBV4-1 to TRBJ1-2; D is uncertain. CDR3 length equals 13 residues. Between the trimmed V and J ends, which lost 0 bases and 4 bases, there was a span of 6 bases. CDR1 is MGHRA, CDR2 YSYEKL, per germline. The chain's CDR3 is CASSQDRIYGYTF. CDR3 in DNA: TGCGCCAGCAGCCAAGACCGCATCTATGGCTACACCTTC.

This clonotype appeared many times. V gene TRBV28 combines with J gene TRBJ2-7; D is undetermined. V was clipped by 8 bases and J by 3 bases, with 14 bases between them. Germline V gene lookup returns CDR1 MDHEN and CDR2 SYDVKM. There are 13 residues in the CDR3. CDR3 sequence reads: CASHHEGFYEQYF. In DNA, the CDR3 is TGTGCCAGCCACCATGAAGGTTTCTACGAGCAGTACTTC.

The table lists this clonotype with a few counts. The chain has TRBV7-8 and TRBJ2-5; 7 bases match TRBD2. CDR1 SGHVS and CDR2 FQNEAQ come from the germline V gene. This CDR3 is 15 amino acids long. The junction had 8 bases not matched to a gene; V was cut back by 3 bases and J by 4 bases. CDR3 DNA sequence: TGTGCCAGCAGCTTTAGGACCCCGGGGGGAGAGACCCAGTACTTC. It is translated as CASSFRTPGGETQYF.

This clonotype was observed a handful of times. The rearrangement uses TRBV7-9 and TRBJ2-7, with D possibly matching TRBD2 (6 bases). The ends were cut back, 4 bases at V and 2 bases at J, with 15 bases in the middle. The CDR3 runs 15 residues. The germline V gene has CDR1 SEHNR and CDR2 FQNEAQ (reference sequence). The CDR3, as DNA: TGTGCCAGCAGCTCGTCTGGGGGGAGAGCCTACGAGCAGTACTTC. This encodes CASSSSGGRAYEQYF.

This clonotype was observed many times. This sequence joins TRBV20-1 and TRBJ2-7, with D maybe TRBD2 (6 bases). Trimming shortened V by 1 base and J by 2 bases, and 18 bases separated the two germline ends. Germline V gene lookup returns CDR1 DFQATT and CDR2 SNEGSKA (reference sequence). The CDR3 spans 16 residues. The CDR3 DNA reads as TGCAGTGCTAGAGCAGATAGCGGTCTTTTTACCTACGAGCAGTACTTC. Encoded protein: CSARADSGLFTYEQYF.

This clonotype was seen only a few times. This chain uses TRBV10-3 with TRBJ1-1; the D gene is possibly TRBD1 (5 bases). Between the trimmed V and J ends, which lost 9 bases and 1 base, there was a span of 9 bases. The CDR3 has 12 amino acids. Germline V gene data show CDR1 as ENHRY and CDR2 as SYGVKD. CDR3 protein: CAIGTENTEAFF. The CDR3 nucleotides are TGTGCCATAGGGACGGAGAACACTGAAGCTTTCTTT.

V usage is TRBV5-1 and J usage is TRBJ2-5; D is unresolved. The V gene's germline CDR1 is SGHRS and CDR2 YFSETQ. The V end was cut by 7 bases, the J end by 1 base, with 11 bases between. This CDR3 is built from 13 residues. The CDR3: CASGWSIQETQYF. The DNA of the CDR3 is TGCGCCAGCGGGTGGTCGATCCAAGAGACCCAGTACTTC. Drawing the rest from reference TRBV5-1 and TRBJ2-5, the complete variable domain is KAGVTQTPRYLIKTRGQQVTLSCSPISGHRSVSWYQQTPGQGLQFLFEYFSETQRNKGNFPGRFSGRQFSNSRSEMNVSTLELGDSALYLCASGWSIQETQYFGPGTRLLVL.

This clonotype was found many times. The V call is TRBV6-9, the J call TRBJ2-7; 8 bases are shared with TRBD1. The ends lost 3 bases at V and 3 bases at J; junction bases unmatched: 10. From germline, CDR1 is MNHGY and CDR2 SVAAGI. This CDR3 spans 16 amino acids. This CDR3 reads CASSYPYDRGVYEQYF. CDR3 DNA: TGTGCCAGCAGTTACCCTTACGACAGGGGTGTCTACGAGCAGTACTTC.